This TCR beta chain was observed in a study of T-cell memory formation after mild COVID-19. Study observations and caveats: There were some responding clones in pre-infection memory, which suggested that cross-reactive memory had joined.

This CDR3 has 14 amino acids. Germline-derived CDR1 and CDR2 are GTSNPN and SVGIG (reference sequence). This clonotype has only a few counts. Its target is unknown. MiXCR, applied by TCRdb to the 5' RACE reads, yields one record per CDR3 protein. The table lists around 250,000 distinct CDR3 sequences, around 15% of them singletons. The receptor's source is a man aged 18 to 29 who had mild COVID-19 (a few samples of this study predate the infection). Cell type and time point are not known. The chain employs TRBV30 and TRBJ2-3; 8 nucleotides match TRBD1. The sample taken for sequencing was PBMCs or a T cell subset sorted from them (not recorded which). The CDR3 is CAAGGRLSADTQYF. The CDR3 coding sequence is TGTGCGGCAGGGGGCCGGCTGTCGGCAGATACGCAGTATTTT.